This TCR beta chain was retrieved from a study of blood T cell repertoires in COVID-19. Study summary: PBMCs, B-cell-depleted T cells, or T cells were the source of the cDNA or gDNA that made up the material.

J lost 4 bases, V lost 4 bases, and 10 bases had no gene match. The CDR3 contains 17 residues. Germline V CDR1 and CDR2: MNHEY, SMNVEV (reference sequence). The protocol was immunoSEQ multiplex PCR, while the TCRdb copy is restricted to in-frame clones and leaves out a portion. In the table there are around 60,000 clones, just under 75% of which are singletons. This clonotype originated in a woman between 65 and 79 years old with COVID-19, enrolled during active disease. The V and J genes are TRBV27 and TRBJ2-5, with 12 bases aligning to TRBD1. The sample comprised peripheral blood. The DNA for the CDR3 is TGTGCCAGCAGTTCCCCCCTGGCGGGACAGGGGGCAGAGACCCAGTACTTC. The encoded protein is CASSSPLAGQGAETQYF.